This section outlines one T cell receptor (beta chain) sequence together with its context. This entry belongs to a study of blood T cell repertoires in COVID-19. Study processing details: By means of reference gene primer amplification, nucleated cell counts were estimated. Only in-frame clones appear in the TCRdb table, and some are missing; sequencing was by immunoSEQ multiplex PCR. V, J and clone size reflect that table, while D and trimming were determined from the DNA. The sample records around 19,000 clones, around 90% being singletons. The clonotype comes from a human donor in a cohort sampled during active COVID-19. Sequencing used peripheral blood.

Written as DNA, the CDR3 is TGTGCCAGTATGGGGAGCGGGGGTTATGGGACCGGGGAGCTGTTTTTT. Translating it yields CASMGSGGYGTGELFF. V usage is TRBV10-3 and J usage is TRBJ2-2; 8 bases match TRBD2. The ends lost 10 bases at V and 5 bases at J; junction bases unmatched: 15. This CDR3 region has 16 residues. Germline V gene data show CDR1 as ENHRY and CDR2 as SYGVKD.